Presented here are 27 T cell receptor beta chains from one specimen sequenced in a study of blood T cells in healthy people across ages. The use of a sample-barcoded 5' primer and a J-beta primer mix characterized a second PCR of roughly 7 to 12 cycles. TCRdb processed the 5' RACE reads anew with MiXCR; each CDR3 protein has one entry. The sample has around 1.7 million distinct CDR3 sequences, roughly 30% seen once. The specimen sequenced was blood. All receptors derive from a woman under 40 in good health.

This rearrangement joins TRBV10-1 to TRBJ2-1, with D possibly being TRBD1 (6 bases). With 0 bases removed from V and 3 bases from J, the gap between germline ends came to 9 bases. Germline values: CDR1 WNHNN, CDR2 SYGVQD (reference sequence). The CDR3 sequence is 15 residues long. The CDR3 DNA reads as TGCGCCAGCAGTGAGTCTACAGGGAGCTACAATGAGCAGTTCTTC. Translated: CASSESTGSYNEQFF.

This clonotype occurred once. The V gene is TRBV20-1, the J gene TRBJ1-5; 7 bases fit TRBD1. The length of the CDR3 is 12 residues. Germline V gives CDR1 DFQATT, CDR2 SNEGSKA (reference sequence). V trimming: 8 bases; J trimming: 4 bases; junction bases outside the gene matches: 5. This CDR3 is CSTNRGNQPQHF. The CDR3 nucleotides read TGCAGTACTAACAGGGGTAATCAGCCCCAGCATTTT.

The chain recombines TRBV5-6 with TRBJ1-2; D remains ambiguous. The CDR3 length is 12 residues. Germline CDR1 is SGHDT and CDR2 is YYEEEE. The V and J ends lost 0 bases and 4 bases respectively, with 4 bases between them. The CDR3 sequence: CASSLEPYGYTF. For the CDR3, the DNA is TGTGCCAGCAGCTTGGAGCCCTATGGCTACACCTTC.

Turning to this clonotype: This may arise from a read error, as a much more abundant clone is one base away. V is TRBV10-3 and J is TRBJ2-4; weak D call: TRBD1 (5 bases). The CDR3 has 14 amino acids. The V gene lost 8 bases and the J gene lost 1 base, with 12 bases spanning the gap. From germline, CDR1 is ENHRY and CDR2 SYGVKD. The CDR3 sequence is CAIGSDTAKNIQYF. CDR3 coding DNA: TGTGCCATCGGATCGGACACCGCCAAAAACATTCAGTACTTC.

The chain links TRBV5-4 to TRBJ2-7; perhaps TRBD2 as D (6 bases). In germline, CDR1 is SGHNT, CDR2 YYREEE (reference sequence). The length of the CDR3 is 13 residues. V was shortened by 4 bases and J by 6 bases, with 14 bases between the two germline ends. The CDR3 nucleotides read TGTGCCAGCAGCCCGGGGGTATTAGCCGAGCAGTACTTC. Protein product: CASSPGVLAEQYF.

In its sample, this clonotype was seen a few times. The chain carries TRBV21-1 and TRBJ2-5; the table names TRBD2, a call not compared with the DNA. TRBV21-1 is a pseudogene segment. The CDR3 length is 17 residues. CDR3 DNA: TGTGCCAGCAGCAATGCCAGACTAGCGGGGGGGCAGGAGACCCAGTACTTC. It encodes CASSNARLAGGQETQYF.

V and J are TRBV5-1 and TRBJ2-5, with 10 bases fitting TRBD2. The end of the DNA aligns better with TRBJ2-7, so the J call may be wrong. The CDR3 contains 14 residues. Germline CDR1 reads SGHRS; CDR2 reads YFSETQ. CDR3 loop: CASSLVAGGDEQYF. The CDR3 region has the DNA TGCGCCAGCAGCTTAGTAGCGGGAGGCGACGAGCAGTACTTC.

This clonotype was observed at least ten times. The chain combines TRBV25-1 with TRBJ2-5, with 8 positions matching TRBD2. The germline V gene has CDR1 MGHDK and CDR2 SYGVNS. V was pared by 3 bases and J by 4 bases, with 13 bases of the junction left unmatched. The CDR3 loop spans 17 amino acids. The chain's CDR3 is CASSESAGGTIGETQYF. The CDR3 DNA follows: TGTGCCAGCAGTGAGTCCGCGGGGGGTACCATTGGAGAGACCCAGTACTTC.

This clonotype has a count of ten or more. CDR3 bases: TGCGCCAGCAGCTTGGCCGCAGGGACTCAAAATGGCTACACCTTC. Translated: CASSLAAGTQNGYTF. This rearrangement joins TRBV5-1 to TRBJ1-2; D perhaps matches TRBD1 (5 bases). Trimming left V 0 bases short and J 6 bases short, with 15 bases between. The CDR3 extends over 15 amino acids. The germline CDR1 and CDR2 sequences are SGHRS and YFSETQ. The full variable domain, with the rest looked up from reference TRBV5-1 and TRBJ1-2, is KAGVTQTPRYLIKTRGQQVTLSCSPISGHRSVSWYQQTPGQGLQFLFEYFSETQRNKGNFPGRFSGRQFSNSRSEMNVSTLELGDSALYLCASSLAAGTQNGYTFGSGTRLTVV.

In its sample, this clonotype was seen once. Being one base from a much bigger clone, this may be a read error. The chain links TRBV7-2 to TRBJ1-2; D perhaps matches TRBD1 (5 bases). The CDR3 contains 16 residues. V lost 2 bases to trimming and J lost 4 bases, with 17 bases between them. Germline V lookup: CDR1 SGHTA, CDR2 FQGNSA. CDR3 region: CASSLRRDSAFYGYTF. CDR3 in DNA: TGTGCCAGCAGCTTAAGGAGAGACAGCGCATTCTATGGCTACACCTTC.

This chain's CDR3 is CASSFGRETNTGELFF. The CDR3 region has the DNA TGTGCCAGCAGCTTCGGGCGGGAAACGAACACCGGGGAGCTGTTTTTT. The gene calls are TRBV7-6 and TRBJ2-2; tentatively, D is TRBD2 (6 bases). Trimming took 3 bases from V and 0 from J, leaving 11 bases between them. CDR3 length: 16 amino acids. Germline V gene data show CDR1 as SGHVS and CDR2 as FNYEAQ.

CDR3 region: CASSPTPLAKNIQYF. The CDR3 DNA is TGTGCCAGCAGTCCGACGCCATTAGCCAAAAACATTCAGTACTTC. This chain uses TRBV2 with TRBJ2-4; D remains unclear. V was pared by 5 bases and J by 0 bases, with 11 bases between. This CDR3 region has 15 residues. The germline gives CDR1 SNHLY, CDR2 FYNNEI. Full variable domain (rest looked up from reference TRBV2 and TRBJ2-4): EPEVTQTPSHQVTQMGQEVILRCVPISNHLYFYWYRQILGQKVEFLVSFYNNEISEKSEIFDDQFSVERPDGSNFTLKIRSTKLEDSAMYFCASSPTPLAKNIQYFGAGTRLSVL.

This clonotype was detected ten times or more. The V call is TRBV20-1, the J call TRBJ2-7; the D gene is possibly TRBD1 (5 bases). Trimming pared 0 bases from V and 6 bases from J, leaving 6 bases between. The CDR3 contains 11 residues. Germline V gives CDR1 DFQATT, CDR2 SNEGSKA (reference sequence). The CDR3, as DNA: TGCAGTGCTAGAGACAGGGCCGAGCAGTACTTC. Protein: CSARDRAEQYF.

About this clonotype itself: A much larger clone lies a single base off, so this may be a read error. This chain's CDR3 is CARSSPEELDGYTF. As DNA, the CDR3 is TGTGCCCGCAGTTCCCCAGAGGAGCTCGATGGCTACACCTTC. The V gene is TRBV6-6, the J gene TRBJ1-2; no clear D. Germline CDR1 MNHNY, CDR2 SVGAGI (reference sequence). CDR3 length: 14 amino acids.

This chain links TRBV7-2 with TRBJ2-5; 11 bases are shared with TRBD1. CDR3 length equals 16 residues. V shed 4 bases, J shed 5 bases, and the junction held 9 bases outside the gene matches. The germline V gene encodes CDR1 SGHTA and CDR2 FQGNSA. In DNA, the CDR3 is TGTGCCAGCAGCTCCGGGACAGGGGGTTCGGGGGAGACCCAGTACTTC. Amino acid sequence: CASSSGTGGSGETQYF.

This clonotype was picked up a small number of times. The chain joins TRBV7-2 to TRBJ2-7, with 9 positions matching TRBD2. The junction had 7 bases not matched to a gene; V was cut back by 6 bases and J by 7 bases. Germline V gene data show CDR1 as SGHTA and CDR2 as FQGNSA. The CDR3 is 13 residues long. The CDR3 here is CASRPSGTPEQYF. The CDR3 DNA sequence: TGTGCCAGCAGACCTAGCGGGACTCCGGAGCAGTACTTC.

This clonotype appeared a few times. CDR3 in DNA: TGCGCCAGCCGCAGGTCCACCAACACTGAAGCTTTCTTT. Amino acids: CASRRSTNTEAFF. The chain uses TRBV10-2 and TRBJ1-1; no definite D call. The V end lost 8 bases, the J end lost 2 bases, and 12 bases lay between the germline ends. The CDR3 has 13 residues. Germline V gives CDR1 WSHSY, CDR2 SAAADI.

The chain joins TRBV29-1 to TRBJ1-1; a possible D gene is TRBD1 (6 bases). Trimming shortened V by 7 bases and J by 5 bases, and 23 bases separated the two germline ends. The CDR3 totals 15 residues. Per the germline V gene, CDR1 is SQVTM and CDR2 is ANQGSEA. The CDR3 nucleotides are TGCAGCGCCGAATCCGGGACACACTCCGGGACTGAAGCTTTCTTT. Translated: CSAESGTHSGTEAFF. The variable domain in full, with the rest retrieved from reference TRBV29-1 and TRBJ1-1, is SAVISQKPSRDICQRGTSLTIQCQVDSQVTMMFWYRQQPGQSLTLIATANQGSEATYESGFVIDKFPISRPNLTFSTLTVSNMSPEDSSIYLCSAESGTHSGTEAFFGQGTRLTVV.

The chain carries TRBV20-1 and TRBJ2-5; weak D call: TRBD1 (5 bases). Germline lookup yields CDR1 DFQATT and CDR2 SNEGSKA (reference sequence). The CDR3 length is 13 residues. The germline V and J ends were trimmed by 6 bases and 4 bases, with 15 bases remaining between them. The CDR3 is CSAPWGPGETQYF. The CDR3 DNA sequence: TGCAGTGCCCCCTGGGGCCCTGGAGAGACCCAGTACTTC.

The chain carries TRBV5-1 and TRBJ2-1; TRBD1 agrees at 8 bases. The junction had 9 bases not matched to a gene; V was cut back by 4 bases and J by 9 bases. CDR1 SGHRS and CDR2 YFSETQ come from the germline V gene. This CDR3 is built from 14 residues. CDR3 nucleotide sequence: TGCGCCAGCAGCCGACCGGACAGGGTAGGTGAGCAGTTCTTC. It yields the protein CASSRPDRVGEQFF.

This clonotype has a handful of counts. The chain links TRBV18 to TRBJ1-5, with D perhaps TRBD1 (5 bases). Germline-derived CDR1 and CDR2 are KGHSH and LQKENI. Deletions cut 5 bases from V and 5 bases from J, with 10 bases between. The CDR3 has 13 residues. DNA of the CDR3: TGTGCCAGCTCAACAGGCGTTGATCAGCCCCAGCATTTT. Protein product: CASSTGVDQPQHF.

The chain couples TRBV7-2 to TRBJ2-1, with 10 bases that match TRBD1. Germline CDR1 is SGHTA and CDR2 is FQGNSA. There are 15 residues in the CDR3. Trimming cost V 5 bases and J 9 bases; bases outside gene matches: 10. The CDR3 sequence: CASSRSGQGGGEQFF. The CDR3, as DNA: TGTGCCAGCAGCCGATCCGGACAGGGGGGCGGTGAGCAGTTCTTC. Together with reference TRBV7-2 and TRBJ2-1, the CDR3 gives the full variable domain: GAGVSQSPSNKVTEKGKDVELRCDPISGHTALYWYRQSLGQGLEFLIYFQGNSAPDKSGLPSDRFSAERTGGSVSTLTIQRTQQEDSAVYLCASSRSGQGGGEQFFGPGTRLTVL.

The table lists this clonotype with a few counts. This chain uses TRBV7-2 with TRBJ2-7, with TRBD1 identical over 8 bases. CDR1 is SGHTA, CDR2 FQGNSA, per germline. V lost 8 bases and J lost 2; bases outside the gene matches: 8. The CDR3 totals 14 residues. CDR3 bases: TGTGCCAGCTGGGGACAGGATTCCGCCTACGAGCAGTACTTC. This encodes CASWGQDSAYEQYF. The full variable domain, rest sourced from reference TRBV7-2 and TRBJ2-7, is GAGVSQSPSNKVTEKGKDVELRCDPISGHTALYWYRQSLGQGLEFLIYFQGNSAPDKSGLPSDRFSAERTGGSVSTLTIQRTQQEDSAVYLCASWGQDSAYEQYFGPGTRLTVT.

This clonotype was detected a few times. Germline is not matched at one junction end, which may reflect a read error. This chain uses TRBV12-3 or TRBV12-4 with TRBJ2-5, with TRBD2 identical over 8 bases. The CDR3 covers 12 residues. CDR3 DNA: TGTGCCACCAGTAGCGGGATAGAGACCCAGTACTTC. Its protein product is CATSSGIETQYF.

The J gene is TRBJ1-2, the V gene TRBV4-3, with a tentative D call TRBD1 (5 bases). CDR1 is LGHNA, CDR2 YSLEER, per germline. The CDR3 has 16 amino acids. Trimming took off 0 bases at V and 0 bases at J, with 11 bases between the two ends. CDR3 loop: CASSQDWGIANYGYTF. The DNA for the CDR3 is TGCGCCAGCAGCCAAGATTGGGGGATAGCTAACTATGGCTACACCTTC.

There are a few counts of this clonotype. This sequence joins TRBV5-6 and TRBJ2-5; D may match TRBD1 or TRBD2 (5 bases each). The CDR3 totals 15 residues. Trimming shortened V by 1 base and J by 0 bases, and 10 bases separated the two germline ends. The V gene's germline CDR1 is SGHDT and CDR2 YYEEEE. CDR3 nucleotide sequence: TGTGCCAGCAGCTTGACGGGGCCCGACCAAGAGACCCAGTACTTC. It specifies CASSLTGPDQETQYF.

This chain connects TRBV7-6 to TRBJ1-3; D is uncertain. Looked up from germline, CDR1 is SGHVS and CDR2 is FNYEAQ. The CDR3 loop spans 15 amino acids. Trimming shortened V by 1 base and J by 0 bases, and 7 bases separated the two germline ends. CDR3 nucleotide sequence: TGTGCCAGCAGCTTAGACAGCCACTCTGGAAACACCATATATTTT. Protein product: CASSLDSHSGNTIYF. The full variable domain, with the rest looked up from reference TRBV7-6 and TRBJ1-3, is GAGVSQSPRYKVTKRGQDVALRCDPISGHVSLYWYRQALGQGPEFLTYFNYEAQQDKSGLPNDRFSAERPEGSISTLTIQRTEQRDSAMYRCASSLDSHSGNTIYFGEGSWLTVV.